A single sample is the source of the 20 T cell receptor beta chains below, sequenced in a study of blood T cell repertoires in COVID-19. Only in-frame clones appear in the TCRdb table, and some are missing; sequencing was by immunoSEQ multiplex PCR. In the table there are about 98,000 clones, approximately 81% of which are singletons. The sample comprised peripheral blood. The receptors stem from a man in his sixties with acute or convalescent COVID-19.

J is TRBJ1-5 and V is TRBV5-1; possibly TRBD1 for D (5 bases). The V and J ends lost 4 bases and 2 bases respectively, with 16 bases between them. Germline assignment: CDR1 SGHRS and CDR2 YFSETQ. The CDR3 runs to 16 residues. In nucleotides, the CDR3 is TGCGCCAGCAGCCCGTTTGGGGCAGATGGCAATCAGCCCCAGCATTTT. This sequence encodes CASSPFGADGNQPQHF.

V is TRBV11-3 and J is TRBJ2-6, with 7 nucleotides matching TRBD1. Germline CDR1 and CDR2: SGHNT and YENEEA. The CDR3 runs 15 residues. V lost 6 bases to trimming and J lost 13 bases; unmatched junction nucleotides: 15. The CDR3 is CASRDSGTASKVLTF. The DNA for the CDR3 is TGTGCCAGCAGAGATTCCGGGACAGCCTCTAAAGTCCTGACTTTC.

This clone is a singleton in its sample. The chain joins TRBV5-1 to TRBJ1-4; the D gene is possibly TRBD1 (5 bases). Trimming stripped 0 bases from V and 7 bases from J, with 13 bases between. The CDR3 consists of 15 residues. Germline V gene lookup returns CDR1 SGHRS and CDR2 YFSETQ. Here the CDR3 reads CASSLDGHKAEKLFF. The CDR3 DNA is TGCGCCAGCAGCTTGGACGGACATAAGGCTGAAAAACTGTTTTTT. The full variable domain, in which reference TRBV5-1 and TRBJ1-4 provide the parts outside the CDR3, is KAGVTQTPRYLIKTRGQQVTLSCSPISGHRSVSWYQQTPGQGLQFLFEYFSETQRNKGNFPGRFSGRQFSNSRSEMNVSTLELGDSALYLCASSLDGHKAEKLFFGSGTQLSVL.

CDR3 in amino acids: CASSLLRVGNTEAFF. For the CDR3, the DNA is TGTGCCAGCAGCTTATTGAGAGTCGGGAACACTGAAGCTTTCTTT. The J gene is TRBJ1-1, the V gene TRBV7-3, with unresolved D. Trimming shortened V by 2 bases and J by 1 base, and 11 bases separated the two germline ends. CDR1 and CDR2 from the germline V gene are SGHTA and FQGTGA. This CDR3 spans 15 amino acids.

The V and J genes are TRBV2 and TRBJ1-5, with TRBD1 matching over 7 bases. The CDR3 covers 14 residues. The V and J ends lost 2 bases and 5 bases, in that order; junction bases with no gene match: 3. Germline CDR1 and CDR2: SNHLY and FYNNEI. Here the CDR3 DNA reads TGTGCCAGCAGTGAAAGACAGGGACATCAGCCCCAGCATTTT. Residues: CASSERQGHQPQHF.

As regards this clone: Other DNA sequences in this specimen translate into the identical CDR3. As DNA, the CDR3 is TGTGCCAGCAGTGTTCCCCGGGGAGAGACCCAGTACTTC. This encodes CASSVPRGETQYF. The rearrangement links TRBV2 to TRBJ2-5; D may be TRBD2 (5 bases). CDR1 is SNHLY, CDR2 FYNNEI, per germline. CDR3 length equals 13 residues. Trimming removed 4 bases from V and 4 bases from J, with 10 bases in between.

This chain connects TRBV19 to TRBJ1-5; 7 bases align to TRBD1. This CDR3 region has 16 residues. CDR1 LNHDA and CDR2 SQIVND come from the germline V gene (reference sequence). With 5 bases clipped from V and 9 bases from J, the junction kept 16 bases outside the gene matches. CDR3 nucleotides: TGTGCCAGTAGTTCCCCGGACAGGTCTCAGTATGGGCCCCAGCATTTT. It codes for CASSSPDRSQYGPQHF.

The V and J genes are TRBV4-1 and TRBJ2-1; TRBD1 matches at 10 bases. The CDR3 has 18 residues. The junction had 14 bases not matched to a gene; V was cut back by 1 base and J by 8 bases. CDR1 is MGHRA and CDR2 is YSYEKL in the germline V gene. CDR3: CASSQVDFIPGQGYEQFF. Here the CDR3 DNA reads TGCGCCAGCAGCCAAGTGGATTTTATCCCGGGACAGGGGTATGAGCAGTTCTTC.

The CDR3 bases are TGTGCCAGCTCACCACCGGGACAGGGCTACGAGCAGTACGTC. It codes for CASSPPGQGYEQYV. V and J are TRBV18 and TRBJ2-7; 9 nucleotides align to TRBD1. Germline V gene data show CDR1 as KGHSH and CDR2 as LQKENI. V was pared by 0 bases and J by 3 bases, with 0 bases of the junction left unmatched. CDR3 size: 14 residues.

This chain joins TRBV10-1 and TRBJ2-3, with 11 bases aligning to TRBD2. Per the germline V gene, CDR1 is WNHNN and CDR2 is SYGVQD (reference sequence). V gave up 6 bases and J gave up 3 bases; unmatched junction bases: 14. This CDR3 region has 18 residues. In nucleotides, the CDR3 is TGCGCCAGCAGCAATGGGGCTAGCGGGAGGCTTGGGACAGATACGCAGTATTTT. Protein sequence: CASSNGASGRLGTDTQYF.

The chain has TRBV7-2 and TRBJ1-3; D possibly corresponds to TRBD1 (5 bases). Per the germline V gene, CDR1 is SGHTA and CDR2 is FQGNSA. V was shortened by 7 bases and J by 0 bases, with 13 bases between the two germline ends. The CDR3 spans 15 residues. CDR3 residues: CASIQVSGSGNTIYF. Written as DNA, the CDR3 is TGTGCCAGCATACAGGTGTCGGGCTCTGGAAACACCATATATTTT.

This CDR3 reads CAWSDPGFSNTGELFF. The CDR3 DNA is TGTGCCTGGAGTGATCCAGGATTCTCGAACACCGGGGAGCTGTTTTTT. The chain couples TRBV30 to TRBJ2-2; D gene ambiguous. Germline CDR1 is GTSNPN and CDR2 is SVGIG (reference sequence). This CDR3 has 16 amino acids. V lost 1 base and J lost 0, with 12 bases in between.

This clone was observed once. This rearrangement joins TRBV5-1 to TRBJ1-1, with 7 positions matching TRBD1. This CDR3 comprises 13 residues. Germline V gene lookup returns CDR1 SGHRS and CDR2 YFSETQ. V dropped 4 bases and J dropped 4; count of bases not matched to a gene: 4. The CDR3 coding sequence is TGCGCCAGCAGCATGCAGGGGGGCACTGAAGCTTTCTTT. Translated, it gives CASSMQGGTEAFF.

V gene TRBV9 combines with J gene TRBJ2-3; D not resolved. Germline loops: CDR1 SGDLS, CDR2 YYNGEE. The CDR3 covers 14 residues. V was shortened by 4 bases and J by 0 bases, with 9 bases between the two germline ends. For the CDR3, the DNA is TGTGCCAGCAGCCCCCGAGGAAGCACAGATACGCAGTATTTT. This encodes CASSPRGSTDTQYF.

V usage is TRBV29-1 and J usage is TRBJ1-5; 7 positions match TRBD1. The CDR3 is made up of 12 amino acids. V shed 6 bases, J shed 5 bases, and the junction held 4 bases outside the gene matches. Looked up from germline, CDR1 is SQVTM and CDR2 is ANQGSEA. As DNA, the CDR3 is TGCAGCGTCAGACAGGGTGATCAGCCCCAGCATTTT. As protein: CSVRQGDQPQHF.

The chain joins TRBV9 to TRBJ2-3; 7 bases fit TRBD1. The germline V gene has CDR1 SGDLS and CDR2 YYNGEE. The length of the CDR3 is 14 residues. V lost 4 bases to trimming and J lost 0 bases; unmatched junction nucleotides: 2. The CDR3 DNA sequence: TGTGCCAGCAGCTCGACAGGGAGCACAGATACGCAGTATTTT. Translated, it gives CASSSTGSTDTQYF.

CDR3 residues: CASSLRASGRVETQYF. CDR3 in DNA: TGCGCCAGCAGCTTGCGGGCCAGCGGACGCGTAGAGACCCAGTACTTC. The genes are TRBV5-1 and TRBJ2-5; the D gene is possibly TRBD2 (5 bases). V lost 1 base and J 4 bases, leaving 17 bases between the germline ends. CDR1 SGHRS and CDR2 YFSETQ come from the germline V gene. This CDR3 is 16 amino acids long.

The V and J genes are TRBV3-1 (or the pseudogene TRBV3-2) and TRBJ1-1, with D hard to call. Trimming removed 4 bases at V and 5 bases at J, with 11 bases between. The germline gives CDR1 LGHDT, CDR2 YNNKEL (reference sequence). This CDR3 has 13 residues. The CDR3 DNA reads TGTGCCAGCAGCCCCTCGTCCGGGACTGAAGCTTTCTTT. Translation: CASSPSSGTEAFF.

This clone was detected only a few times. This CDR3 reads CASSGGLAFSGELFF. CDR3 coding DNA: TGTGCCAGCAGTGGAGGACTAGCTTTCTCCGGGGAGCTGTTTTTT. The V and J genes are TRBV11-3 and TRBJ2-2; TRBD2 aligns across 8 bases. The J segment lost 6 bases and the V segment lost 6 bases, leaving 9 bases of the junction unmatched. The length of the CDR3 is 15 residues. CDR1 is SGHNT, CDR2 YENEEA, per germline.

The rearrangement links TRBV11-2 to TRBJ2-2; D may be TRBD2 (6 bases). The V end was cut by 6 bases, the J end by 2 bases, with 10 bases between. Germline values: CDR1 SGHAT, CDR2 FQNNGV. CDR3 length: 14 residues. The CDR3 reads CASRRDFNTGELFF. The CDR3, as DNA: TGTGCCAGCAGGAGGGACTTTAACACCGGGGAGCTGTTTTTT. The full variable domain, completed using reference TRBV11-2 and TRBJ2-2, is EAGVAQSPRYKIIEKRQSVAFWCNPISGHATLYWYQQILGQGPKLLIQFQNNGVVDDSQLPKDRFSAERLKGVDSTLKIQPAKLEDSAVYLCASRRDFNTGELFFGEGSRLTVL.